Below, one T cell receptor beta chain is given with its context. With a J-beta primer mix and a sample-barcoded 5' primer, a second PCR ran about 6 to 11 cycles. From the 5' RACE reads, TCRdb called clonotypes with MiXCR, one entry per CDR3 protein. The sample lists 1.5 million to 2 million distinct CDR3 sequences, about 30% occurring once. The sample is drawn from a study of blood T cells in healthy people across ages. This CDR3 is 12 amino acids long. Trimming removed 8 bases from V and 5 bases from J, with 12 bases in between. The germline V gene encodes CDR1 SNHLY and CDR2 FYNNEI. Isolation yielded PBMCs, at least 7 million per sample, in every case.

The sequence was collected from a woman in her 30s in good health. V usage is TRBV2 and J usage is TRBJ2-5; D unclear. Input material: blood. The CDR3 bases are TGTGCCAGCCGCAGCGTCGGGGAGACCCAGTACTTC. Protein product: CASRSVGETQYF.